One sample yielded the 20 T cell receptor beta chains listed below, sequenced in a study of T cells expressing NK-cell markers. TCRdb reprocessed the 5' RACE reads and stores each CDR3 protein as one record, lacking DNA. This sample's clone table lists some 120,000 distinct CDR3 sequences. The material sequenced was blood T cells: a sorted CD56 or NKG2C T cell subset, CD4+ or CD8+ T cells, or bulk PBMC T cells (not recorded which). The receptors derive from a woman aged 18 to 75 in good health.

This chain connects TRBV7-9 to TRBJ2-7; as DNA is missing, the TRBD1 call by TCRdb cannot be tested. The germline V gene encodes CDR1 SEHNR and CDR2 FQNEAQ (reference sequence). The CDR3 is 16 amino acids. The CDR3 loop reads CASSLGLRDTSYEQYF.

The chain carries TRBV6-1 and TRBJ2-1; the D call of TRBD1 rests on TCRdb alone, since no DNA is present to check it. The germline gives CDR1 MNHNS, CDR2 SASEGT. The CDR3 spans 15 residues. The chain's CDR3 is CASSGAGGTYNEQFF.

V and J are TRBV29-1 and TRBJ2-3; lacking DNA, the TRBD2 call made by TCRdb goes unchecked. CDR3 length: 17 amino acids. Germline V gene data show CDR1 as SQVTM and CDR2 as ANQGSEA. CDR3 sequence: CSVGGAGLAVSTDTQYF.

This CDR3 is CASSPDGHPNNEQFF. This chain uses TRBV9 with TRBJ2-1. CDR1 and CDR2 from the germline V gene are SGDLS and YYNGEE. The CDR3 runs 15 residues.

This rearrangement joins TRBV19 to TRBJ2-1; TCRdb indicates TRBD2, and absent DNA this call remains unverified. Germline loops: CDR1 LNHDA, CDR2 SQIVND (reference sequence). CDR3 size: 15 residues. This chain's CDR3 is CASSMVSGTYNEQFF.

This sequence joins TRBV7-8 and TRBJ1-6; without DNA, the TCRdb call of TRBD1 cannot be checked. Germline V CDR1 and CDR2: SGHVS, FQNEAQ. The CDR3 is 17 residues long. The CDR3 protein is CASSPNRSRSYNSPLHF.

The J gene is TRBJ2-5, the V gene TRBV3-1; the D call of TRBD1 rests on TCRdb alone, since no DNA is present to check it. The CDR3 is made up of 17 amino acids. Germline V gene lookup returns CDR1 LGHDT and CDR2 YNNKEL (reference sequence). This CDR3 is CASSQESLAEKGETQYF.

This chain links TRBV20-1 with TRBJ1-5; TCRdb's assignment of TRBD1 cannot be checked, as there is no DNA. Germline V gives CDR1 DFQATT, CDR2 SNEGSKA (reference sequence). The CDR3 spans 15 residues. The CDR3 region is CSASALPRGNQPQHF.

The chain links TRBV24-1 to TRBJ2-1. CDR1 is KGHDR, CDR2 SFDVKD, per germline. The CDR3 is 11 amino acids. CDR3 in amino acids: CATSDLREQFF.

This sequence joins TRBV20-1 and TRBJ2-3; the D call from TCRdb, TRBD2, cannot be confirmed without DNA. The CDR3 loop spans 17 amino acids. CDR1 is DFQATT, CDR2 SNEGSKA, per germline (reference sequence). CDR3: CSARALAGSSSTDTQYF.

This clonotype ranks as medium-sized in terms of frequency. V usage is TRBV6-9 and J usage is TRBJ2-1; TCRdb's D call, TRBD2, is unchecked because there is no DNA. There are 14 residues in the CDR3. Looked up from germline, CDR1 is MNHGY and CDR2 is SVAAGI. The CDR3 spells CASSERGGMNEQFF.

V gene TRBV9 combines with J gene TRBJ2-1. The CDR3 is made up of 14 amino acids. Germline V gives CDR1 SGDLS, CDR2 YYNGEE. This chain's CDR3 is CASSQADSYNEQFF.

The chain combines TRBV12-3 or TRBV12-4 with TRBJ2-7; the D gene TCRdb calls, TRBD1, cannot be checked with no DNA. The CDR3 totals 12 residues. CDR3 sequence reads: CASSIPGGEQYF.

The V and J genes are TRBV29-1 and TRBJ1-1. The CDR3 totals 14 residues. In germline, CDR1 is SQVTM, CDR2 ANQGSEA. The CDR3 reads CSVAEAAPYTEAFF. The variable domain in full, with the rest retrieved from reference TRBV29-1 and TRBJ1-1, is SAVISQKPSRDICQRGTSLTIQCQVDSQVTMMFWYRQQPGQSLTLIATANQGSEATYESGFVIDKFPISRPNLTFSTLTVSNMSPEDSSIYLCSVAEAAPYTEAFFGQGTRLTVV.

The rearrangement joins TRBV20-1 to TRBJ2-1; TCRdb's D call of TRBD2 is untestable without DNA. CDR1 is DFQATT and CDR2 is SNEGSKA in the germline V gene (reference sequence). The CDR3 extends over 17 amino acids. The CDR3 here is CSADGLALLSSYNEQFF.

CDR3 region: CASSDSGTSGHNEQFF. The J gene is TRBJ2-1, the V gene TRBV6-4. Germline V lookup: CDR1 MRHNA, CDR2 SNTAGT. The CDR3 has 16 amino acids.

The chain recombines TRBV6-2 or TRBV6-3 with TRBJ2-3; the TRBD2 assignment by TCRdb is unverifiable without DNA. CDR3 length: 13 amino acids. Germline CDR1 reads MNHEY; CDR2 reads SVGEGT. CDR3: CASQGLAGNTQYF.

CDR3 in amino acids: CASSYSQRVSYNEQFF. The V and J genes are TRBV6-5 and TRBJ2-1; as DNA is missing, the TRBD2 call by TCRdb cannot be tested. The CDR3 loop spans 16 amino acids. CDR1 is MNHEY and CDR2 is SVGAGI in the germline V gene.

The chain combines TRBV5-5 with TRBJ2-1; TCRdb calls TRBD1, which cannot be checked without DNA. Germline V gene sequence: CDR1 SGHKS, CDR2 YYEKEE (reference sequence). This CDR3 comprises 13 residues. The CDR3 loop is CASKPTIGIEQFF.

V usage is TRBV12-3 or TRBV12-4 and J usage is TRBJ2-1; the D gene TCRdb calls, TRBD2, cannot be checked with no DNA. This CDR3 region has 17 residues. This CDR3 is CASSLWSSGNSYNEQFF.